This TCR beta chain was obtained from a study of regulatory T cells in long-lasting Graves disease. Study-level information: Antithyroid drugs had been taken by newly diagnosed Graves' patients for under 3 months.

Through Arm-PCR of CDR3 regions and iRepertoire HTBI primers, TCR beta libraries were built. TCRdb re-called the multiplex PCR reads with MiXCR, one entry per CDR3 protein. Here the sample spans 550,000 to 700,000 distinct CDR3 sequences, 16% being singletons. Turning to this clonotype: Its cognate antigen is unknown.

Points from the study as a whole: Peripheral blood was the sole material, not thyroid tissue.

Germline CDR1 MNHNS, CDR2 SASEGT. The V and J ends lost 6 bases and 4 bases respectively, with 15 bases between them. This CDR3 has 14 residues. This sample's time point: newly diagnosed GD, antithyroid drugs for less than 3 months. PBMCs provided the RNA from which the TCR library was made. This same sample was also taken into another study, of T cells in Graves' hyperthyroidism and ophthalmopathy. That paper adds: Patients aged 18 to 65 had newly diagnosed hyperthyroidism lasting under 2 months.

This TCR was recovered from a man aged 18 to 30 with Graves disease. The source material was peripheral blood mononuclear cells (PBMCs), sampled at new diagnosis, from a patient treated with antithyroid drugs. The V and J genes are TRBV6-1 and TRBJ2-5; D remains ambiguous. CDR3 residues: CASSLPDARETQYF. CDR3 bases: TGTGCCAGCAGCCTCCCAGACGCACGAGAGACCCAGTACTTC.